What follows are 13 T cell receptor beta chains derived from one specimen sequenced in a study of cytomegalovirus exposure and HLA in healthy donors. It was with 60 Vbeta and 13 Jbeta primers that the PCR ran. Profiling relied on immunoSEQ multiplex PCR, and the TCRdb table lists in-frame clones only, not all of them. The sample has about 120,000 clones; more than 70% are singletons. Sequencing was carried out using PBMCs. These receptors were collected from a man between 50 and 59 years old in good health and CMV-seropositive.

This chain joins TRBV28 and TRBJ2-7; TRBD2 matches at 10 bases. This CDR3 spans 17 amino acids. Germline CDR1 is MDHEN and CDR2 is SYDVKM. The V segment lost 1 base and the J segment 5 bases; nucleotides outside the gene matches: 11. The chain's CDR3 is CASSLSASGSKSHEQYF. CDR3 DNA sequence: TGTGCCAGCAGTTTATCGGCTAGCGGGAGTAAGAGCCACGAGCAGTACTTC.

The chain employs TRBV19 and TRBJ1-2, with TRBD1 identical over 9 bases. The CDR3 runs 15 residues. Germline CDR1 and CDR2: LNHDA and SQIVND (reference sequence). Trimming cost V 3 bases and J 4 bases; bases outside gene matches: 6. The CDR3 is CASSIPGTGSYGYTF. DNA for the CDR3: TGTGCCAGTAGTATCCCCGGGACAGGGTCCTATGGCTACACCTTC. Full variable domain (remainder filled in from reference TRBV19 and TRBJ1-2): DGGITQSPKYLFRKEGQNVTLSCEQNLNHDAMYWYRQDPGQGLRLIYYSQIVNDFQKGDIAEGYSVSREKKESFPLTVTSAQKNPTAFYLCASSIPGTGSYGYTFGSGTRLTVV.

This chain connects TRBV15 to TRBJ2-4; 8 bases are a match to TRBD2. Germline CDR1 is LNHNV and CDR2 is YYDKDF (reference sequence). The CDR3 covers 15 residues. Trimming removed 4 bases from V and 8 bases from J; junction bases left unmatched: 10. The CDR3 DNA is TGTGCCACCAGCAACCCAGCGGGAGTGTATGACATTCAGTACTTC. It encodes CATSNPAGVYDIQYF.

The chain links TRBV29-1 to TRBJ2-5; the match to TRBD1 covers 7 bases. The J segment lost 1 base and the V segment lost 4 bases, leaving 3 bases of the junction unmatched. The CDR3 runs to 13 residues. Germline assignment: CDR1 SQVTM and CDR2 ANQGSEA. DNA for the CDR3: TGCAGCGTTGCACAGGGGCGCCAAGAGACCCAGTACTTC. It yields the protein CSVAQGRQETQYF.

This chain connects TRBV27 to TRBJ2-7, with D unclear. The CDR3 consists of 10 residues. The V end lost 10 bases, the J end lost 6 bases, and 10 bases lay between the germline ends. Germline V gene data show CDR1 as MNHEY and CDR2 as SMNVEV (reference sequence). The CDR3 DNA follows: TGTGCCACCCCGTTTTGCGAGCAGTACTTC. Protein sequence: CATPFCEQYF.

The rearrangement links TRBV4-3 to TRBJ2-7, with 10 nucleotides matching TRBD1. From germline, CDR1 is LGHNA and CDR2 YSLEER. The CDR3 sequence is 15 residues long. The ends lost 0 bases at V and 3 bases at J; junction bases unmatched: 2. The CDR3 DNA reads as TGCGCCAGCAGCCAAGAAGGGACAGGGGTCTACGAGCAGTACTTC. Protein product: CASSQEGTGVYEQYF.

This sequence joins TRBV7-8 and TRBJ2-5; possibly TRBD1 for D (5 bases). The CDR3 is 13 residues long. Per germline, CDR1 SGHVS and CDR2 FQNEAQ. V lost 4 bases, J lost 2 bases, and 8 bases lay in between. The CDR3 reads CASSSRQQETQYF. CDR3 coding DNA: TGTGCCAGCAGCTCTCGACAGCAAGAGACCCAGTACTTC.

The chain employs TRBV28 and TRBJ2-7; D is perhaps TRBD2 (5 bases). There are 15 residues in the CDR3. CDR1 is MDHEN and CDR2 is SYDVKM in the germline V gene. Trimming removed 6 bases from V and 4 bases from J, with 19 bases in between. CDR3 nucleotide sequence: TGTGCCAGCAGCTATCCGGGGTTAGCGAGATACGAGCAGTACTTC. Encoded protein: CASSYPGLARYEQYF.

The chain combines TRBV9 with TRBJ2-1; a weak D match, TRBD1 (6 bases). Germline V gene lookup returns CDR1 SGDLS and CDR2 YYNGEE. The V end was cut by 4 bases, the J end by 6 bases, with 11 bases between. CDR3 length: 13 amino acids. In DNA, the CDR3 is TGTGCCAGCAGCCCTACGACAGGCAATGAGCAGTTCTTC. Translation: CASSPTTGNEQFF.

The chain carries TRBV5-1 and TRBJ2-2; possibly TRBD1 for D (6 bases). V shed 0 bases and J shed 6 bases, with 9 bases lying between them. Germline values: CDR1 SGHRS, CDR2 YFSETQ. This CDR3 region has 14 residues. The CDR3 nucleotides read TGCGCCAGCAGCTTGGACAGGGCCGCCGGGGAGCTGTTTTTT. This codes for CASSLDRAAGELFF. The full variable domain, completed using reference TRBV5-1 and TRBJ2-2, is KAGVTQTPRYLIKTRGQQVTLSCSPISGHRSVSWYQQTPGQGLQFLFEYFSETQRNKGNFPGRFSGRQFSNSRSEMNVSTLELGDSALYLCASSLDRAAGELFFGEGSRLTVL.

CDR3 residues: CASSQGAGTKNIQYF. In DNA form, the CDR3 reads TGCGCCAGCAGCCAAGGGGCAGGGACCAAAAACATTCAGTACTTC. The rearrangement links TRBV4-3 to TRBJ2-4, with TRBD1 as a possible D gene (5 bases). CDR3 length: 15 amino acids. V was shortened by 1 base and J by 2 bases, with 9 bases between the two germline ends. Germline assignment: CDR1 LGHNA and CDR2 YSLEER.

The chain employs TRBV7-2 and TRBJ2-1, with 8 positions matching TRBD2. Germline V gene lookup returns CDR1 SGHTA and CDR2 FQGNSA. V lost 0 bases to trimming and J lost 3 bases; unmatched junction nucleotides: 7. This CDR3 is built from 17 residues. In DNA, the CDR3 is TGTGCCAGCAGCTTAGCCGGGACTAGGAAGATCTACAATGAGCAGTTCTTC. It specifies CASSLAGTRKIYNEQFF.

The chain joins TRBV6-1 to TRBJ1-3; 7 nucleotides match TRBD1. The J segment lost 4 bases and the V segment lost 1 base, leaving 1 base of the junction unmatched. CDR1 and CDR2 (germline): MNHNS, SASEGT. CDR3 length equals 14 residues. The CDR3 nucleotides are TGTGCCAGCAGTGAAGACAGGGGAGGAAACACCATATATTTT. This encodes CASSEDRGGNTIYF.